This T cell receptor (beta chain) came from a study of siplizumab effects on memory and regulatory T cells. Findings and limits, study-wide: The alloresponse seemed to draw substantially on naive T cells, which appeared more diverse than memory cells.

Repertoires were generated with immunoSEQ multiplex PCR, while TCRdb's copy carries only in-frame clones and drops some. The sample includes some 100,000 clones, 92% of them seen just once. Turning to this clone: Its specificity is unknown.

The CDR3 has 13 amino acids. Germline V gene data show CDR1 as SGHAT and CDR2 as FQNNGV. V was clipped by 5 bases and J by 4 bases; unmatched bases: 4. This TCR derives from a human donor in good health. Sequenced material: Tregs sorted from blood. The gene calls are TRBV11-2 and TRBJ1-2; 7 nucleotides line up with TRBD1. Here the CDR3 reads CASSPTGAYGYTF. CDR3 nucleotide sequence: TGTGCCAGCAGCCCTACAGGGGCCTATGGCTACACCTTC.